These 21 T cell receptor beta chains were all obtained from the same sample, sequenced in a study of blood T cells in healthy people across ages. Primed by a sample-barcoded 5' primer and a J-beta primer mix, a second PCR proceeded for 7 to 11 cycles. TCRdb passed the 5' RACE reads through MiXCR, listing each CDR3 protein once. Altogether around 1,000,000 distinct CDR3 sequences are present, 30% to 40% being singletons, with the ten largest covering 13%. Material for sequencing was blood. These receptors were collected from a man aged 18 to 30 in good health.

V is TRBV5-1 and J is TRBJ2-1; 7 bases match TRBD2. TRBJ2-7 matches the DNA end more closely, so the J call is doubtful. This CDR3 is built from 16 residues. From germline, CDR1 is SGHRS and CDR2 YFSETQ. Here the CDR3 reads CASSFWAGDNYNEQYF. For the CDR3, the DNA is TGCGCCAGCAGCTTTTGGGCGGGGGATAACTACAATGAGCAGTACTTC.

This clonotype was seen a handful of times. This chain uses TRBV12-3 or TRBV12-4 with TRBJ2-1; the match to TRBD1 covers 7 bases. CDR3 length: 13 amino acids. Trimming removed 5 bases from V and 8 bases from J; junction bases left unmatched: 6. CDR3 protein: CASSDGDRDEQFF. The CDR3 nucleotides read TGTGCCAGCAGTGATGGGGACAGAGATGAGCAGTTCTTC.

This clonotype was found a few times. The J gene is TRBJ2-7, the V gene TRBV10-3; possible D gene TRBD2, 5 bases. Deletions cut 2 bases from V and 2 bases from J, with 13 bases between. The germline gives CDR1 ENHRY, CDR2 SYGVKD. CDR3 size: 15 residues. The CDR3 region is CAISEAPGFTYEQYF. The DNA of the CDR3 is TGTGCCATCAGTGAGGCCCCGGGGTTCACCTACGAGCAGTACTTC.

This clonotype appeared a few times. The chain couples TRBV27 to TRBJ2-6, with TRBD1 matching 7 bases. The V segment lost 3 bases and the J segment 0 bases; nucleotides outside the gene matches: 8. Germline CDR1 is MNHEY and CDR2 is SMNVEV (reference sequence). This CDR3 contains 18 residues. CDR3 in amino acids: CASSLQGVTISGANVLTF. CDR3 in DNA: TGTGCCAGCAGTTTGCAGGGGGTGACAATCTCTGGGGCCAACGTCCTGACTTTC.

This clonotype has a count of ten or more. This chain joins TRBV6-6 and TRBJ2-7; D may be TRBD2 (6 bases). Trimming took 2 bases from V and 1 from J, leaving 6 bases between them. Germline assignment: CDR1 MNHNY and CDR2 SVGAGI (reference sequence). The CDR3 has 13 amino acids. This CDR3 reads CASSYGGSYEQYF. Here the CDR3 DNA reads TGTGCCAGCAGTTACGGGGGGTCCTACGAGCAGTACTTC.

This clonotype was counted a few times. This chain joins TRBV7-2 and TRBJ1-4; D possibly corresponds to TRBD1 (6 bases). The CDR3 runs to 13 residues. Trimming removed 8 bases at V and 5 bases at J, with 12 bases between. Per the germline V gene, CDR1 is SGHTA and CDR2 is FQGNSA. CDR3 nucleotides: TGTGCCAGCGCCAGGGGCCCGAATGAAAAACTGTTTTTT. Translated: CASARGPNEKLFF. The full variable domain, with the rest looked up from reference TRBV7-2 and TRBJ1-4, is GAGVSQSPSNKVTEKGKDVELRCDPISGHTALYWYRQSLGQGLEFLIYFQGNSAPDKSGLPSDRFSAERTGGSVSTLTIQRTQQEDSAVYLCASARGPNEKLFFGSGTQLSVL.

The V call is TRBV12-3 or TRBV12-4, the J call TRBJ2-3; 7 bases are a match to TRBD2. J lost 0 bases, V lost 8 bases, and 5 bases had no gene match. This CDR3 is 14 amino acids long. The chain's CDR3 is CASQGLSSTDTQYF. In nucleotides, the CDR3 is TGTGCCAGCCAGGGACTATCTAGCACAGATACGCAGTATTTT.

The chain employs TRBV7-2 and TRBJ1-2; D is unresolved. This CDR3 is 13 amino acids long. Trimming left V 2 bases short and J 7 bases short, with 11 bases between. Germline V gives CDR1 SGHTA, CDR2 FQGNSA. The CDR3 DNA reads as TGTGCCAGCAGCTTACGCCGGCTTGGTGGCTACACCTTC. Translating gives CASSLRRLGGYTF.

This sequence joins TRBV20-1 and TRBJ1-2; 7 nucleotides agree with TRBD1. CDR1 is DFQATT and CDR2 is SNEGSKA in the germline V gene (reference sequence). CDR3 length: 15 residues. Trimming took 3 bases from V and 2 from J; bases not matched to a gene: 9. The CDR3, as DNA: TGCAGTGCTAGTACAACTATGGGACAGAACTATGGCTACACCTTC. Translation: CSASTTMGQNYGYTF.

The chain is built from TRBV20-1 and TRBJ1-6; 8 bases are shared with TRBD1. This CDR3 has 14 amino acids. Losses at the gene ends were 5 bases for V and 6 bases for J; bases not matched to a gene: 6. Germline loops: CDR1 DFQATT, CDR2 SNEGSKA (reference sequence). Written as DNA, the CDR3 is TGCAGTGCTGCCGACAGGGGTAGTAATTCACCCCTCCACTTT. As protein: CSAADRGSNSPLHF.

This clonotype was observed a few times. V is TRBV6-2 or TRBV6-3 and J is TRBJ1-1; D is ambiguous. Trimming left V 6 bases short and J 4 bases short, with 18 bases between. This CDR3 spans 15 amino acids. Germline V gene lookup returns CDR1 MNHEY and CDR2 SVGEGT. The CDR3 nucleotides are TGTGCCAGCAGAGCCGTTCGTGCAGACCTCACTGAAGCTTTCTTT. Encoded protein: CASRAVRADLTEAFF.

This sequence joins TRBV7-8 and TRBJ1-2; TRBD1 matches 11 bases. Germline-derived CDR1 and CDR2 are SGHVS and FQNEAQ. The CDR3 spans 16 residues. Unmatched junction bases numbered 8, after V lost 4 bases and J lost 4 bases. In nucleotides, the CDR3 is TGTGCCAGCAGCTCCTCATCGGGACAGGGGGGCTATGGCTACACCTTC. Its protein product is CASSSSSGQGGYGYTF.

The chain joins TRBV7-2 to TRBJ2-1, with D possibly TRBD1 on 5 matching bases. CDR1 and CDR2 (germline): SGHTA, FQGNSA. V was pared by 0 bases and J by 8 bases, with 14 bases between. The CDR3 spans 15 residues. The CDR3 sequence is CASSLARQGFDEQFF. The CDR3 region has the DNA TGTGCCAGCAGCTTAGCGAGGCAGGGTTTTGATGAGCAGTTCTTC.

The rearrangement joins TRBV5-1 to TRBJ1-1, with 9 bases identical to TRBD1. Germline CDR1 reads SGHRS; CDR2 reads YFSETQ. This CDR3 region has 15 residues. V shed 4 bases, J shed 5 bases, and the junction held 9 bases outside the gene matches. This chain's CDR3 is CASSPGETGGTEAFF. Written as DNA, the CDR3 is TGCGCCAGCAGCCCTGGCGAGACAGGGGGTACTGAAGCTTTCTTT.

This clonotype turned up a few times. An end of the junction differs from the germline gene, which may be a read error. CDR3 protein: CSASIDTQYF. CDR3 DNA: TGCAGTGCAAGCATAGATACGCAGTATTTT. J is TRBJ2-3 and V is TRBV20-1; D remains unclear. CDR1 and CDR2 (germline): DFQATT, SNEGSKA (reference sequence). CDR3 length: 10 amino acids.

The chain recombines TRBV18 with TRBJ1-2, with D possibly matching TRBD1 (5 bases). CDR1 KGHSH and CDR2 LQKENI come from the germline V gene. Between the trimmed V and J ends, which lost 4 bases and 3 bases, there was a span of 21 bases. The CDR3 has 17 residues. The CDR3 region is CASSLDRDGGDHYGYTF. The CDR3 coding sequence is TGTGCCAGCTCACTAGACCGCGATGGGGGAGATCACTATGGCTACACCTTC.

V gene TRBV9 combines with J gene TRBJ2-5; 13 bases fit TRBD2. This CDR3 has 18 residues. CDR1 and CDR2 (germline): SGDLS, YYNGEE. With 4 bases clipped from V and 11 bases from J, the junction kept 20 bases outside the gene matches. CDR3 DNA: TGTGCCAGCAGCCCGGGACTAGCGGGGCCAAGCTCCTACAATGAGCAGTACTTC. This gives the protein CASSPGLAGPSSYNEQYF.

This chain uses TRBV7-2 with TRBJ1-6; 8 bases agree with TRBD1. Trimming cost V 3 bases and J 16 bases; bases outside gene matches: 26. The CDR3 is made up of 19 amino acids. CDR1 and CDR2 from the germline V gene are SGHTA and FQGNSA. CDR3 region: CASSFDGPGTGLHLRALHF. The DNA for the CDR3 is TGTGCCAGCAGCTTCGACGGGCCCGGGACAGGCCTACACCTCAGGGCTCTCCACTTT.

The sample holds a few counts of this clonotype. The chain uses TRBV29-1 and TRBJ2-1; D is unresolved. CDR1 is SQVTM and CDR2 is ANQGSEA in the germline V gene. Trimming removed 0 bases at V and 0 bases at J, with 6 bases between. This CDR3 comprises 14 residues. Here the CDR3 DNA reads TGCAGCGTTGAAGAGAGGAGCTCCTACAATGAGCAGTTCTTC. Protein product: CSVEERSSYNEQFF.

There are many counts of this clonotype. The chain combines TRBV12-3 or TRBV12-4 with TRBJ1-5; D is uncertain. Trimming pared 3 bases from V and 9 bases from J, leaving 9 bases between. The CDR3 totals 12 residues. The CDR3 sequence is CASSLGDRPQHF. In DNA form, the CDR3 reads TGTGCCAGCAGTTTGGGCGACCGGCCCCAGCATTTT.

The chain uses TRBV18 and TRBJ2-7, with D perhaps given as TRBD1 or TRBD2 (5 bases each). Germline V gene data show CDR1 as KGHSH and CDR2 as LQKENI. The V end was cut by 3 bases, the J end by 2 bases, with 11 bases between. CDR3 length: 14 residues. The CDR3 nucleotides read TGTGCCAGCTCACCGGGACGGCCTGCCTACGAGCAGTACTTC. This codes for CASSPGRPAYEQYF.